The table lists the clone carrying this T cell receptor beta chain with a count of one. Its specificity is unknown. The entry originates in a study of T cell responses to AZD1222 COVID-19 vaccine. Findings and limits, study-wide: AZD1222 recipients seropositive at baseline numbered only five to seven. Repertoire sampling happened only post peak T cell response.

The CDR3 consists of 9 residues. The germline V gene has CDR1 DFQATT and CDR2 SNEGSKA (reference sequence). This table comes from immunoSEQ multiplex PCR, and its TCRdb copy is limited to in-frame clones, with some not included. The profile shows tens of thousands of clones, about 91% of them singletons. This receptor was obtained from an adult who received the MenACWY meningococcal vaccine as a control. The starting material was peripheral blood, obtained 28 days after the second dose of the MenACWY control vaccine. The gene calls are TRBV20-1 and TRBJ2-3; D unclear. Written as DNA, the CDR3 is TGCAAACCCGGGCCCTCGCAGTATTTT. Translated, it gives CKPGPSQYF.